This T cell receptor (beta chain) was captured in a study of vaccination and CD4 T cells after COVID-19 (dated by TCRdb to between 2021 and 2024). With respect to the entire study: SARS-CoV-2 positivity had been established in the convalescent patients by nasal swab PCR, and mild disease was recorded in several of these patients and severe disease in one. Control cultures used a CEFX viral epitope pool as positive control, an HIV-1 Nef peptide pool as negative control, or no peptide. Post-vaccine blood samples were collected a median of about 72 days after the second vaccine dose, ranging from roughly 13 to 241 days. Participants received two doses of either the Pfizer-BioNTech BNT162b2 vaccine (n=8) or the Moderna mRNA-1273 vaccine (n=2). Post-COVID blood samples were collected from convalescent patients a median of approximately 100 days after diagnosis, with a range of roughly 35 to 180 days. In about 11 COVID-19 convalescent patients and a handful of infection-naive healthy vaccine recipients, the spike-specific CD4+ TCR repertoire before mRNA vaccination was compared with the repertoire after mRNA vaccination. In the convalescent cohort there were six males and four females, among whom were two Hispanic individuals, seven Caucasians, two Asians and one multiracial person. Culture stimuli were overlapping spike peptide pools from SARS-CoV-2 and from the common cold coronaviruses HCoV-NL63, HCoV-OC43 and HCoV-229E. The investigation overall reported the following: In convalescent patients, nearly all vaccine-specific clones (304 of 307) were found to be mono-reactive for SARS-CoV-2 spike rather than cross-reactive with common cold coronaviruses. An increase in the median number of SARS-CoV-2-reactive clonotypes from 21 after infection to 38 after vaccination was observed, but the change was not found to be significant. Relatively few convalescent patients were included in the study, and early timepoints after natural infection were not analyzed. In convalescent patients, a median 86.3% of post-vaccine SARS-CoV-2-reactive clones were detected only after vaccination, suggesting vaccine-specific priming.

The treatment or condition label corresponds to: roughly ten-day PBMC culture with coronavirus spike peptide pools or control peptides (ViraFEST assay). The study used the ViraFEST assay, which expanded antigen-specific T cells with peptide pools and then identified expanded clonotypes by TCR sequencing. The convalescent patients' positive SARS-CoV-2 PCR tests fell between March and December 2020, which was before the Alpha, Beta and Delta variants emerged in the United States. Each well held 2.1 million or so PBMCs cultured in IMDM containing roughly 5% human AB serum and 9 to 10 IU/ml IL-2, with about 10 ug/ml peptide pools added. On days 3 and 7, half of the culture medium was replaced with fresh IL-2-containing medium. Once the cells had been in culture for less than 11 days, the EasySep CD4+ T cell isolation kit was used to isolate CD4+ T cells by negative selection. PBMCs were separated from whole blood using Ficoll-Paque Plus gradient centrifugation and then either used fresh or cryopreserved at -140C. Triplicate wells were generally used for each culture condition.

Receptors were amplified or captured by PCR. DNA from cultured CD4+ T cells underwent TCR sequencing with the Oncomine TCR Beta short-read assay at the Johns Hopkins FTIC core. The QIAamp micro DNA kit was used to extract genomic DNA from the cultured CD4+ T cells. The Oncomine TCR Beta libraries from cultured CD4+ T cells were pooled using unique dual indexes and then sequenced on an Illumina iSeq 100. As for the authors' bioinformatics: Non-productive sequences were removed, and CDR3s that did not start with C, did not end with F or W, or were shorter than 7 amino acids were discarded. Antigen-specific clonotypes were identified with the MANAFEST web application by comparing peptide-stimulated wells with reference and other culture wells. For a clone to be called positive, the clone needed an FDR below 0.05, an odds ratio above 5, and a productive frequency above 0.1% in at least two of three replicate wells. A clonotype counted as cross-reactive if it showed significant expansion both in the SARS-CoV-2 spike wells and in at least one common cold coronavirus spike condition. Similarity between CDR3 sequences was evaluated in R version 3.6.1 using Levenshtein distances (stringdist) and unrooted phylogenetic trees (ape). TCRdb reprocessing: public reads trimmed at Q25 with fastp, clones called with MiXCR, in-frame beta chains kept. Rows are unified per CDR3 protein, each entry keeping the most common DNA and genes. None of the V and J calls come from the authors' own analysis; TCRdb made them. In all, the sample holds about 18,000 distinct CDR3 sequences, and less than 85% of those were seen once. Of the sample, approximately 6% is held by the ten largest clones.

On this clonotype: Its antigen remains undetermined. The record has no base qualities; no much larger clone is one base away.

The CDR3 goes from the cysteine to the phenylalanine over 15 residues. The sequence is cut down to CDR3 DNA, 45 bases in frame from base 1. According to the germline V gene (reference sequence), CDR1 reads DFQATT and CDR2 reads SNEGSKA. Trimming costs V 3 bases and J 5 bases, and their ends lie 19 bases apart. The source of this sequence is a human donor who had recovered from COVID-19. Here the chain combines TRBV20-1 and TRBJ1-2; a weak D assignment points to TRBD1 (6 bases agree). Sequencing was carried out using CD4+ T cells from blood, cultured in vitro. The DNA reads as follows: TGCAGTGCTAGTGATGGAGGGGGAATCTTATATGGCTACACCTTC. It encodes CSASDGGGILYGYTF.